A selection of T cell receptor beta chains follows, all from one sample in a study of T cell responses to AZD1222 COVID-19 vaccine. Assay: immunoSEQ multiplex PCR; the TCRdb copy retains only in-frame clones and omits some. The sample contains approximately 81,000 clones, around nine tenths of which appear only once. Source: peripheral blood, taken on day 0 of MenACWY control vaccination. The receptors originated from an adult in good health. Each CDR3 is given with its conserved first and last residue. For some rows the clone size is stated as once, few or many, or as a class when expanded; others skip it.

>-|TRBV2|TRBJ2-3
CASSVRGNTQYF
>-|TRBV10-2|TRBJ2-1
CASSESFPGAYNEQFF
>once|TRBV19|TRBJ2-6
CASRTGGANVLTF
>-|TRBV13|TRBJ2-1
CATRTVNEQFF
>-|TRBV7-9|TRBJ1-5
CASSLNSNQPQHF
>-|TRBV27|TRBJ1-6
CASSTGQVNSPLHF
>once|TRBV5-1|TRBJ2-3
CASSVEGRTDTQYF
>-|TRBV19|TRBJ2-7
CASSIISAGAYEQYF
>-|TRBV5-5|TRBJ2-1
CASSLSPLNEQFF
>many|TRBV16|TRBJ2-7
CASSLNGRAEQYF
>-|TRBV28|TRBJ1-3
CASSPWDHSGNTIYF
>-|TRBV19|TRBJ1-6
CASSMRGSAEGSPLHF
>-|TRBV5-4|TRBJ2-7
CASSLEAAGSTYEQYF